One and the same sample provided the 11 T cell receptor beta chains below, sequenced in a study of OX40 agonist ivuxolimab in advanced cancers. Repertoires were generated with immunoSEQ multiplex PCR, while TCRdb's copy carries only in-frame clones and drops some. The sample gives about 61,000 clones, approximately 89% of which show up once; around 20% is in the top ten. The sequencing used CD4+ or CD8+ T cells sorted from blood, collected in a trial of the OX40 agonist ivuxolimab. These receptor sequences come from an adult with an advanced solid tumor such as melanoma, head and neck, liver or kidney cancer.

This chain uses TRBV7-6 with TRBJ2-5; D gene unclear. V lost 5 bases and J 5 bases, leaving 9 bases between the germline ends. Germline CDR1 reads SGHVS; CDR2 reads FNYEAQ. The CDR3 spans 12 residues. The CDR3 nucleotides are TGTGCCAGCAGCCCCGATGGGGAGACCCAGTACTTC. Encoded protein: CASSPDGETQYF.

The chain is built from TRBV6-1 and TRBJ2-3; TRBD2 is a possible D gene (6 bases). Germline V lookup: CDR1 MNHNS, CDR2 SASEGT. V was trimmed by 4 bases and J by 2 bases, leaving 16 bases between them. The CDR3 covers 16 residues. CDR3 loop: CASSATSQEYTDTQYF. DNA of the CDR3: TGTGCCAGCAGTGCTACTAGCCAGGAGTACACAGATACGCAGTATTTT.

The V call is TRBV13, the J call TRBJ1-2; 9 positions match TRBD1. This CDR3 contains 14 residues. The V gene end was trimmed by 5 bases and the J gene end by 8 bases; junction bases not matched to a gene: 9. CDR1 and CDR2 (germline): PRHDT, FYEKMQ (reference sequence). CDR3 DNA: TGTGCCAGCAGCCTCCGGGACAGGGTACTCGGCTACACCTTC. It yields the protein CASSLRDRVLGYTF. Filled out from reference TRBV13 and TRBJ1-2, the complete variable domain reads AAGVIQSPRHLIKEKRETATLKCYPIPRHDTVYWYQQGPGQDPQFLISFYEKMQSDKGSIPDRFSAQQFSDYHSELNMSSLELGDSALYFCASSLRDRVLGYTFGSGTRLTVV.

The chain joins TRBV7-6 to TRBJ1-5; tentatively, D is TRBD1 (6 bases). The CDR3 length is 15 residues. V lost 1 base, J lost 6 bases, and 13 bases lay in between. CDR1 SGHVS and CDR2 FNYEAQ come from the germline V gene. CDR3 amino acids: CASSLVAGAAQPQHF. CDR3 sequence (DNA): TGTGCCAGCAGCTTAGTCGCAGGGGCGGCTCAGCCCCAGCATTTT. The full variable domain, in which reference TRBV7-6 and TRBJ1-5 provide the parts outside the CDR3, is GAGVSQSPRYKVTKRGQDVALRCDPISGHVSLYWYRQALGQGPEFLTYFNYEAQQDKSGLPNDRFSAERPEGSISTLTIQRTEQRDSAMYRCASSLVAGAAQPQHFGDGTRLSIL.

V gene TRBV11-3 combines with J gene TRBJ2-1; D is possibly TRBD1 (5 bases). This CDR3 contains 15 residues. CDR1 is SGHNT, CDR2 YENEEA, per germline. V lost 4 bases, J lost 1 base, and 11 bases lay in between. DNA of the CDR3: TGTGCCAGCAGCTCTTCACAGGATTCCTACAATGAGCAGTTCTTC. Translated: CASSSSQDSYNEQFF.

The chain has TRBV4-1 and TRBJ2-3, with 9 bases lining up with TRBD2. This CDR3 has 15 residues. Losses at the gene ends were 4 bases for V and 4 bases for J; bases not matched to a gene: 6. CDR1 and CDR2 (germline): MGHRA, YSYEKL. CDR3 in DNA: TGCGCCAGCAGCCCAATAGCGGGGGACCCAGATACGCAGTATTTT. Amino acid sequence: CASSPIAGDPDTQYF.

The chain recombines TRBV18 with TRBJ2-7; possible D gene TRBD2, 5 bases. The CDR3 is 16 residues long. Per germline, CDR1 KGHSH and CDR2 LQKENI. V was shortened by 1 base and J by 2 bases, with 15 bases between the two germline ends. This chain's CDR3 is CASSPRGQERPYEQYF. For the CDR3, the DNA is TGTGCCAGCTCACCACGCGGGCAGGAGCGCCCCTACGAGCAGTACTTC.

The chain recombines TRBV19 with TRBJ1-1; D gene uncertain. Trimming pared 3 bases from V and 8 bases from J, leaving 10 bases between. The CDR3 totals 12 residues. The V gene's germline CDR1 is LNHDA and CDR2 SQIVND (reference sequence). The CDR3 nucleotides are TGTGCCAGTAGTATCGGTCTGCACGAAGCTTTCTTT. Protein: CASSIGLHEAFF. The entire variable domain, with the rest obtained from reference TRBV19 and TRBJ1-1, is as follows: DGGITQSPKYLFRKEGQNVTLSCEQNLNHDAMYWYRQDPGQGLRLIYYSQIVNDFQKGDIAEGYSVSREKKESFPLTVTSAQKNPTAFYLCASSIGLHEAFFGQGTRLTVV.

The rearrangement uses TRBV5-1 and TRBJ2-1; D uncertain. Trimming stripped 7 bases from V and 0 bases from J, with 8 bases between. CDR1 SGHRS and CDR2 YFSETQ come from the germline V gene. The CDR3 consists of 13 residues. The CDR3 protein is CASANDSYNEQFF. CDR3 nucleotide sequence: TGCGCCAGCGCCAACGACTCCTACAATGAGCAGTTCTTC.

This sequence joins TRBV28 and TRBJ2-5; 8 bases map to TRBD1. The DNA end lines up better with TRBJ2-7; the J call may be wrong. This CDR3 has 14 amino acids. Looked up from germline, CDR1 is MDHEN and CDR2 is SYDVKM. Here the CDR3 DNA reads TGTGCCAGCAGACACGGACAGGGAGGTTTCGAGCAGTACTTC. Translation: CASRHGQGGFEQYF.

The V and J genes are TRBV5-1 and TRBJ2-1, with 15 bases fitting TRBD2. The trim removed 3 bases at V and 7 bases at J, leaving 5 bases unmatched. CDR1 and CDR2 from the germline V gene are SGHRS and YFSETQ. This CDR3 has 16 amino acids. CDR3 sequence reads: CASSSGLAGGGNEQFF. DNA of the CDR3: TGCGCCAGCAGCTCGGGACTAGCGGGGGGCGGGAATGAGCAGTTCTTC.